Sequencing of this TCR beta chain was carried out in a study of identical twins' blood T cells. TCRdb analysed the 5' RACE reads with MiXCR anew, one entry per CDR3 protein. The table lists 400,000 or so distinct CDR3 sequences, roughly 30% of them singletons, with about 6.1% in the top ten. Looked up from germline, CDR1 is DFQATT and CDR2 is SNEGSKA (reference sequence). This CDR3 spans 10 amino acids. Trimming pared 5 bases from V and 6 bases from J, leaving 7 bases between. In its sample, this clonotype was seen a few times. The TCR sequence derives from a woman aged 18-49 years in good health. V and J are TRBV20-1 and TRBJ1-1; D is ambiguous. Sequenced: PBMCs. The CDR3 DNA is TGCAGTGCTGAAGTGGCTGAAGCTTTCTTT. Its protein is CSAEVAEAFF.